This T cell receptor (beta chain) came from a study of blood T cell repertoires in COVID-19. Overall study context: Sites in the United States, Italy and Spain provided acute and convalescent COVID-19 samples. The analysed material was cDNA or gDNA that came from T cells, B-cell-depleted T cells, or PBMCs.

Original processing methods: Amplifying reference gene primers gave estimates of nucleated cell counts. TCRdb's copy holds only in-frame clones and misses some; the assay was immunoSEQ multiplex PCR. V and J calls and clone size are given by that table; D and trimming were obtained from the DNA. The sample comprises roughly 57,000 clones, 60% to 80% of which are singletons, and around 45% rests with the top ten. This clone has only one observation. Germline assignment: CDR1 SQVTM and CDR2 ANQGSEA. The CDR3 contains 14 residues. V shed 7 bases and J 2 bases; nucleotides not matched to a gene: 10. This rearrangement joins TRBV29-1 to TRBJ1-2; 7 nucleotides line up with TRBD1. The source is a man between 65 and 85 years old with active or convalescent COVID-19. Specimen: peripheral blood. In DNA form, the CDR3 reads TGCAGCGCCACAGACAGGGCCGGCAACTATGGCTACACCTTC. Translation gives CSATDRAGNYGYTF.